This TCR beta chain was identified in a study of shared clonotypes between healthy human individuals. Study summary: Per donor, CD8 memory used one plate, CD8 naive used two, CD4 memory used three and CD4 naive used three. Study-level findings and limits: The study found lower generation probabilities in non-shared clonotypes than in those shared by all four donors.

V was pared by 0 bases and J by 4 bases, with 9 bases between. The CDR3 extends over 14 amino acids. The germline gives CDR1 SGDLS, CDR2 YYNGEE. Methods used by the authors: Filtering was not the same, since immunoSEQ gave junction-only sequences without quality scores. The repertoire was sequenced with immunoSEQ multiplex PCR; TCRdb's copy has only in-frame clones and lacks some. For V, J and clone size, that table is used; D and trimming come from the DNA. Of 1 million to 1.2 million clones detected, approximately 80% appear once; the ten largest clones hold approximately 0.95%. Notes on this clone: The antigen is undetermined.

This clonotype originated in a man in his late teens or twenties in good health. Some clones in this sample may be carry-over from other donors' samples. This sequence joins TRBV9 and TRBJ2-3; D not resolved. Input material: memory CD4+ T cells from PBMCs. Subset: CD45RA-negative fraction. The DNA of the CDR3 is TGTGCCAGCAGCGTAGAAGTAGTCCCAGATACGCAGTATTTT. Translating it yields CASSVEVVPDTQYF.